The rows below give T cell receptor beta chains drawn from one sample of a study of blood T cell repertoires in COVID-19. Assay used: immunoSEQ multiplex PCR; TCRdb lists only in-frame clones, some missing. The sample has 130,000 to 150,000 clones; roughly 86% are singletons. Input material: peripheral blood. The source of these receptors is a man aged 50 to 59 with active or convalescent COVID-19. CDR3s include the opening cysteine and the closing phenylalanine or tryptophan. A D gene is named only where the DNA matches it firmly. Clone size is shown for a subset of rows, as once, few, many or a class of expanded clone.

J gene	clone size	D gene	V gene	CDR3 length	CDR3 DNA	CDR3 protein
TRBJ2-3	-	TRBD2	TRBV19	17	TGTGCCAGTAGTATAGGACTAGCGGGAGGGCATGGAGATACGCAGTATTTT	CASSIGLAGGHGDTQYF
TRBJ2-7	-	TRBD2	TRBV28	16	TGTGCCAGCAGTCCACCGGGACTAGCGGGGGGTTACGAGCAGTACTTC	CASSPPGLAGGYEQYF
TRBJ2-1	-	TRBD2	TRBV4-2	21	TGTGCCAGCAGCCGCAGCGGGGTTAGCGGGAGAAGGAGTGGTTTGGACAATGAGCAGTTCTTC	CASSRSGVSGRRSGLDNEQFF
TRBJ2-3	-	-	TRBV27	12	TGTGCCAGCAGCCATAGCACAGATACGCAGTATTTT	CASSHSTDTQYF
TRBJ1-6	-	-	TRBV12-3/TRBV12-4	13	TGTGCCAGCAGGGGAGTCAGGCAATCACCCCTCCACTTT	CASRGVRQSPLHF
TRBJ2-7	-	TRBD1	TRBV19	14	TGTGCCAGTAGGGGACAGGGGAAGTCCTACGAGCAGTACTTC	CASRGQGKSYEQYF
TRBJ1-4	-	-	TRBV4-2	15	TGTGCCAGCAGCCAAGTTCCTGGGGAGGACGAAAAACTGTTTTTT	CASSQVPGEDEKLFF
TRBJ2-1	-	TRBD2	TRBV7-3	16	TGTGCCAGCAGCTTAGCAGGTAGCGGGAGGAGGAGGGAGCAGTTCTTC	CASSLAGSGRRREQFF
TRBJ1-2	once	-	TRBV9	15	TGTGCCAGCAGCACCCGAGAGGGGGCTAACTATGGCTACACCTTC	CASSTREGANYGYTF
TRBJ2-4	-	TRBD1	TRBV4-3	19	TGCGCCAGCAGCCAAGGGTCCACCGGGACAGGGGGGTCCAAAAACATTCAGTACTTC	CASSQGSTGTGGSKNIQYF
TRBJ1-2	-	TRBD1	TRBV7-8	14	TGTGCCAGCAGCGCTGACAGGGGGCTCTATGGCTACACCTTC	CASSADRGLYGYTF
TRBJ2-7	-	TRBD2	TRBV11-2	17	TGTGCCAGCAGCCCAGGGGCCGGGACTAGCGGGAGACACGAGCAGTACTTC	CASSPGAGTSGRHEQYF
TRBJ2-7	-	-	TRBV6-5	15	TGTGCCAGCATCCCACTGGGGCAGGGGAGCTACGAGCAGTACTTC	CASIPLGQGSYEQYF
TRBJ2-1	-	-	TRBV11-2	15	TGTGCCAGCAGCCCAAGAGGCCCGACGGGCAATGAGCAGTTCTTC	CASSPRGPTGNEQFF
TRBJ2-7	-	TRBD2	TRBV6-2/TRBV6-3	19	TGTGCCAGCAGTTACCACGGACAAAAGATAGCGGGAGGATCCTACGAGCAGTACTTC	CASSYHGQKIAGGSYEQYF
TRBJ2-5	-	TRBD2	TRBV4-1	19	TGCGCCAGCAGCCAGGCTACTTTTGGGACTAGCGGGGTCTCGGAGACCCAGTACTTC	CASSQATFGTSGVSETQYF
TRBJ2-7	-	TRBD1	TRBV28	15	TGTGCCAGCAGTTTCACAGGGGTGGGGCCCTACGAGCAGTACTTC	CASSFTGVGPYEQYF
TRBJ2-2	-	-	TRBV6-6	16	TGTGCCAGCAGACTCCGGGACATTGCGAACACCGGGGAGCTGTTTTTT	CASRLRDIANTGELFF
TRBJ2-3	once	TRBD2	TRBV29-1	15	TGCAGCGTTGGGGGTAGCGGGACGTTTTCAGATACGCAGTATTTT	CSVGGSGTFSDTQYF
TRBJ2-1	-	TRBD2	TRBV6-2/TRBV6-3	15	TGTGCCAGCAGTCTTCTAGCGGGAGACAGGAATGAGCAGTTCTTC	CASSLLAGDRNEQFF
TRBJ2-5	once	TRBD2	TRBV7-8	17	TGTGCCAGCAGCTTAGCGCACGGAGCGGGAGGGAGCGAGACCCAGTACTTC	CASSLAHGAGGSETQYF
TRBJ2-5	-	TRBD1	TRBV19	15	TGTGCCAGTAGCTTCCCGGGACAGGGAGAAGAGACCCAGTACTTC	CASSFPGQGEETQYF
TRBJ1-5	-	-	TRBV19	15	TGTGCCAGTACCCCCGGAGGGTTCGGCAATCAGCCCCAGCATTTT	CASTPGGFGNQPQHF
TRBJ2-7	-	TRBD1	TRBV9	14	TGTGCCAGCAGCTCGGGGACAGGGGGCTACGAGCAGTACTTC	CASSSGTGGYEQYF
TRBJ2-7	once	TRBD2	TRBV27	17	TGTGCCAGCAGTTTATCTAGTCGGCTAGCGGGAGGAAACGAGCAGTACTTC	CASSLSSRLAGGNEQYF
TRBJ1-4	-	-	TRBV9	14	TGTGCCAGCAGCGTACAGGGAGGGGATGAAAAACTGTTTTTT	CASSVQGGDEKLFF
TRBJ1-2	-	-	TRBV29-1	11	TGCAGCGTTTTACAAGGACACGTCTACACCTTC	CSVLQGHVYTF
TRBJ2-7	-	-	TRBV7-8	16	TGTGCCAGCAGCTTAGGCCTCCAGCGATCCTCCTACGAGCAGTACTTC	CASSLGLQRSSYEQYF
TRBJ2-2	-	-	TRBV12-5	16	TGTGCTAGTGGTTTGGTGGGCCGGGCGGGGACCGGGGAGCTGTTTTTT	CASGLVGRAGTGELFF
TRBJ2-1	few	TRBD2	TRBV3-1/TRBV3-2	13	TGTGCCAGCAGCCAAGTCCCGGGGGGTGAGCAGTTCTTC	CASSQVPGGEQFF
TRBJ2-1	-	TRBD1	TRBV18	18	TGTGCCAGCTCATCGGGACAGCCCTTTGGGAGAACCTACAATGAGCAGTTCTTC	CASSSGQPFGRTYNEQFF
TRBJ1-5	-	-	TRBV6-6	14	TGTGCCAGCAGTTACTCATCAGTAAATCAGCCCCAGCATTTT	CASSYSSVNQPQHF
TRBJ1-2	-	TRBD1	TRBV27	14	TGTGCCAGCAGTTCGAGACAGGGAATCTATGGCTACACCTTC	CASSSRQGIYGYTF
TRBJ2-7	-	TRBD1	TRBV7-7	15	TGTGCTAGCAGCCCCCAGGGGGCTAGGGGGTACGAGCAGTACTTC	CASSPQGARGYEQYF
TRBJ1-4	-	TRBD1	TRBV28	15	TGTGCCAGCAGCTCAGGGGGCGCGAAGGATGAAAAACTGTTTTTT	CASSSGGAKDEKLFF
TRBJ2-5	-	TRBD2	TRBV2	13	TGTGCCAGCCGTAAAAGCGGGGGGGAGACCCAGTACTTC	CASRKSGGETQYF
TRBJ1-2	-	-	TRBV6-5	12	TGTGCCAGCAAGGCAGGAAACTATGGCTACACCTTC	CASKAGNYGYTF
TRBJ2-3	-	TRBD2	TRBV5-1	16	TGCGCCAGCAGCTTGGCCTCAGCGGGAGTTGCAGATACGCAGTATTTT	CASSLASAGVADTQYF
TRBJ1-1	few	TRBD1	TRBV7-9	17	TGTGCCAGCAGCTCCCCGGGACAGGGTACGATGAACACTGAAGCTTTCTTT	CASSSPGQGTMNTEAFF
TRBJ1-2	-	TRBD1	TRBV28	13	TGTGCCAGCAGGGGACAGGGTTTTTCTGGCTACACCTTC	CASRGQGFSGYTF
TRBJ2-7	few	TRBD2	TRBV27	17	TGTGCCAGCAGTCCGATTTACAGCCAAGCGGGGGGGTACGAGCAGTACTTC	CASSPIYSQAGGYEQYF
TRBJ2-2	-	TRBD2	TRBV19	17	TGTGCCAGTAGCGCCCGGGGAGGCGGGAGAGGGACCGGGGAGCTGTTTTTT	CASSARGGGRGTGELFF